The T cell receptor beta chain described here comes from a study of identical twins. TCRdb recomputed calls from the 5' RACE reads with MiXCR, one row per CDR3 protein. The sample holds hundreds of thousands of distinct CDR3 sequences, about 20% seen once. The CDR3 contains 15 residues. V was pared by 6 bases and J by 3 bases, with 17 bases between. In addition, the sample was reused for a study of T cells expressing NK-cell markers.

This chain connects TRBV12-3 or TRBV12-4 to TRBJ1-1; no clear D gene. The source is a woman aged 18-30 years in good health. The sample was PBMCs. This chain's CDR3 is CASSSGFLRYTEAFF. As DNA, the CDR3 is TGTGCCAGCAGCTCCGGCTTTCTAAGGTACACTGAAGCTTTCTTT.